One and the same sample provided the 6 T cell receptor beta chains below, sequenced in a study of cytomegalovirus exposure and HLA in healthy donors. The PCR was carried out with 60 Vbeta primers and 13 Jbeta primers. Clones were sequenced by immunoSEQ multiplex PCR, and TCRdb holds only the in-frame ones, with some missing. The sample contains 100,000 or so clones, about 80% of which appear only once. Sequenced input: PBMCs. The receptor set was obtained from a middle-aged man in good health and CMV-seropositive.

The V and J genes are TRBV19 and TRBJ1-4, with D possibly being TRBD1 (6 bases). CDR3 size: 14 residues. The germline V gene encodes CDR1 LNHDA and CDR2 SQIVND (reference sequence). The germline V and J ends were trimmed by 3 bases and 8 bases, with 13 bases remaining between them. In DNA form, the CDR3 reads TGTGCCAGTAGTATCTTCAGGGGAGGGGAAAAACTGTTTTTT. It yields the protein CASSIFRGGEKLFF.

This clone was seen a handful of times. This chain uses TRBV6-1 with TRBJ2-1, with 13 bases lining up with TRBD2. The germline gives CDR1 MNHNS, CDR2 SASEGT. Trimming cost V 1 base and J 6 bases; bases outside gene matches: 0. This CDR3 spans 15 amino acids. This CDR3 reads CASSEGTSGSNEQFF. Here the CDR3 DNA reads TGTGCCAGCAGTGAAGGGACTAGCGGGAGCAATGAGCAGTTCTTC.

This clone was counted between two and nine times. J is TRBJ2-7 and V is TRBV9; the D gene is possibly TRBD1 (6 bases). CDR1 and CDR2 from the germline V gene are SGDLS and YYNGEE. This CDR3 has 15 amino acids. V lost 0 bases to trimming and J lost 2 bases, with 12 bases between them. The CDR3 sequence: CASSVAPRDTYEQYF. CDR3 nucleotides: TGTGCCAGCAGCGTAGCTCCTCGGGACACCTACGAGCAGTACTTC.

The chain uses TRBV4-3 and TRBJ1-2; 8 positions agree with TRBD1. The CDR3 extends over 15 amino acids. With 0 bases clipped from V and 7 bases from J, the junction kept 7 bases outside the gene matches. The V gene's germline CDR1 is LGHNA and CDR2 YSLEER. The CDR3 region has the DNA TGCGCCAGCAGCCAAGATTTGTTCAGGGGGCTTGGCTACACCTTC. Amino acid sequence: CASSQDLFRGLGYTF.

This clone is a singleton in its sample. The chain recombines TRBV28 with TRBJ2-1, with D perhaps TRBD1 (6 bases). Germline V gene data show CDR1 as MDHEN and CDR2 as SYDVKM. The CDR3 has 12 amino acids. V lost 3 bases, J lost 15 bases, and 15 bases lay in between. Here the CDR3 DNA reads TGTGCCAGCAGTTTGGGCCGTCAGGGGCCGTTCTTC. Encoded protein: CASSLGRQGPFF.

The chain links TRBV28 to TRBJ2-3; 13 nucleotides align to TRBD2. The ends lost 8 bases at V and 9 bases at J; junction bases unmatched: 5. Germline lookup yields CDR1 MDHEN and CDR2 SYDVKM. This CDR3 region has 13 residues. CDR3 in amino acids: CASSLAGGGTQYF. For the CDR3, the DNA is TGTGCCAGCTCACTAGCGGGGGGGGGCACGCAGTATTTT.